Listed below are T cell receptor beta chains from one sample, sequenced in a study of T-cell memory formation after mild COVID-19. TCRdb passed the 5' RACE reads through MiXCR, listing each CDR3 protein once. The table has fewer than 150,000 distinct CDR3 sequences, roughly 20% seen once. Source material: PBMCs or a T cell subset sorted from them (not recorded which). These receptor sequences come from a man aged 18 to 29 who had mild COVID-19 (a few samples of this study predate the infection). Cell type and time point are not known. The CDR3 runs from the conserved cysteine through the conserved F or W. Fields, in order: D gene, clone size, V gene, J gene, CDR3 protein, CDR3 DNA. D genes are given only for firm matches. The size of a clone is reported for some rows only, either as once, few or many, or as a class for expanded clones.

NA	NA	TRBV12-3/TRBV12-4	TRBJ1-2	CASITGGLGYTF	TGTGCCAGCATCACGGGGGGCTTGGGCTACACCTTC
NA	NA	TRBV4-1	TRBJ2-5	CASSRVGQETQYF	TGCGCCAGCAGCCGGGTAGGCCAAGAGACCCAGTACTTC
TRBD2	NA	TRBV12-3/TRBV12-4	TRBJ2-5	CASSFGGAVGTQYF	TGTGCCAGCAGTTTCGGGGGGGCCGTGGGGACCCAGTACTTC
TRBD2	few	TRBV6-2/TRBV6-3	TRBJ2-3	CASSPGLAGNTDTQYF	TGTGCCAGCAGTCCGGGACTAGCGGGAAACACAGATACGCAGTATTTT
TRBD2	few	TRBV6-2/TRBV6-3	TRBJ2-1	CASSGARGGIFNEQFF	TGTGCCAGCAGTGGGGCTCGCGGGGGAATATTCAATGAGCAGTTCTTC
NA	many	TRBV12-3/TRBV12-4	TRBJ2-5	CASRNPKWETQYF	TGTGCCAGCAGAAACCCAAAGTGGGAGACCCAGTACTTC
TRBD1	few	TRBV6-5	TRBJ1-1	CASSYSRTGGNTEAFF	TGTGCCAGCAGTTACTCACGGACAGGGGGGAACACTGAAGCTTTCTTT
NA	few	TRBV5-1	TRBJ2-5	CASSLAGLETQYF	TGCGCCAGCAGCTTGGCGGGGCTGGAGACCCAGTACTTC
TRBD2	NA	TRBV27	TRBJ2-5	CASSLLAGGPHQTQYF	TGTGCCAGCAGTTTATTGGCGGGGGGGCCTCATCAGACCCAGTACTTC
NA	NA	TRBV20-1	TRBJ1-1	CSASITGKGPEAFF	TGCAGTGCTTCTATCACAGGCAAGGGACCTGAAGCTTTCTTT
TRBD1	few	TRBV20-1	TRBJ1-1	CSAYRGLTEAFF	TGCAGTGCTTACAGGGGGCTCACTGAAGCTTTCTTT
NA	few	TRBV29-1	TRBJ1-2	CSVKQPANYGYTF	TGCAGCGTAAAACAGCCCGCGAACTATGGCTACACCTTC
TRBD2	NA	TRBV5-1	TRBJ2-2	CASSQKRGTGELFF	TGCGCCAGCAGCCAGAAGCGGGGCACCGGGGAGCTGTTTTTT
TRBD1	few	TRBV4-2	TRBJ1-5	CASSQALTGDQPQHF	TGTGCCAGCAGCCAAGCCCTGACAGGGGATCAGCCCCAGCATTTT
TRBD1	NA	TRBV7-3	TRBJ2-2	CASSVGQESNTGELFF	TGTGCCAGCAGCGTAGGACAGGAAAGTAACACCGGGGAGCTGTTTTTT
NA	NA	TRBV5-5	TRBJ1-5	CASSQSGTAGNQPQHF	TGTGCCAGCAGCCAATCCGGGACGGCCGGCAATCAGCCCCAGCATTTT
NA	NA	TRBV4-1	TRBJ1-2	CASSQEPTGSDGYTF	TGCGCCAGCAGCCAAGAACCTACAGGGTCGGATGGCTACACCTTC
NA	many	TRBV10-3	TRBJ2-3	CAISESTADTQYF	TGTGCCATCAGTGAGTCTACGGCAGATACGCAGTATTTT
NA	NA	TRBV29-1	TRBJ2-7	CSVESLGQETYEQYF	TGCAGCGTTGAATCGCTGGGGCAGGAAACCTACGAGCAGTACTTC
TRBD1	NA	TRBV7-2	TRBJ2-4	CASSSLQGDIQYF	TGTGCCAGCAGCTCCTTACAGGGGGACATTCAGTACTTC
NA	NA	TRBV2	TRBJ2-7	CASSDVSSSSYEQYF	TGTGCCAGCAGTGATGTCTCGTCTAGCTCCTACGAGCAGTACTTC
NA	few	TRBV11-2	TRBJ2-1	CASSVTNEQFF	TGTGCCAGCAGCGTAACAAATGAGCAGTTCTTC
NA	few	TRBV7-9	TRBJ2-3	CASSLGMGTQTQYF	TGTGCCAGCAGCTTAGGCATGGGGACCCAGACGCAGTATTTT
NA	NA	TRBV6-5	TRBJ2-2	CASSYSTDNTGELFF	TGTGCCAGCAGTTACTCGACTGACAACACCGGGGAGCTGTTTTTT
NA	NA	TRBV6-2/TRBV6-3	TRBJ2-1	CASSLRGRSYNEQFF	TGTGCCAGCAGTCTTCGGGGCCGCTCCTACAATGAGCAGTTCTTC
NA	few	TRBV6-2/TRBV6-3	TRBJ2-3	CASSYSPYTQYF	TGTGCCAGCAGTTACTCGCCCTATACGCAGTATTTT
TRBD2	NA	TRBV11-2	TRBJ2-5	CASSLSLAGFEETQYF	TGTGCCAGCAGCTTAAGTCTAGCGGGGTTCGAAGAGACCCAGTACTTC
NA	NA	TRBV7-2	TRBJ2-1	CASSRVSGSYNEQFF	TGTGCCAGCAGCCGAGTGAGCGGGTCCTACAATGAGCAGTTCTTC
NA	NA	TRBV27	TRBJ2-3	CASSFLTKLGTDTQYF	TGTGCCAGCAGTTTCCTCACTAAGTTGGGGACTGATACGCAGTATTTT
TRBD1	NA	TRBV4-2	TRBJ1-1	CASSQEDRESDEAFF	TGTGCCAGCAGCCAAGAAGACAGGGAAAGCGATGAAGCTTTCTTT
TRBD2	few	TRBV12-3/TRBV12-4	TRBJ2-5	CASSKLAGGQETQYF	TGTGCCAGCAGCAAACTAGCGGGAGGCCAAGAGACCCAGTACTTC
NA	few	TRBV6-2/TRBV6-3	TRBJ2-7	CASSYGGFPHEQYF	TGTGCCAGCAGTTACGGGGGTTTTCCCCACGAGCAGTACTTC
TRBD2	NA	TRBV6-5	TRBJ2-5	CASSYWSGGETQYF	TGTGCCAGCAGTTACTGGTCGGGGGGAGAGACCCAGTACTTC
TRBD1	few	TRBV19	TRBJ1-1	CASRGTGGNTEAFF	TGTGCCAGTAGGGGGACAGGGGGCAACACTGAAGCTTTCTTT
TRBD1	once	TRBV5-1	TRBJ2-7	CASSLGQGNEQYF	TGCGCCAGCAGCTTGGGACAGGGTAACGAGCAGTACTTC